Only a few counts were recorded for the clone carrying this TCR beta chain. V gave up 7 bases and J gave up 0 bases; unmatched junction bases: 8. The CDR3 is made up of 16 amino acids. Germline CDR1 MDHEN, CDR2 SYDVKM. This entry comes from a study of blood T cell repertoires in COVID-19. Across the study: The samples span acute and convalescent COVID-19 from the United States, Italy and Spain. T cells, B-cell-depleted T cells, or PBMCs provided the cDNA or gDNA that served as material.

Methods used by the authors: Nucleated cell number was recorded as an estimate derived from reference gene primer amplification. The data were produced by immunoSEQ multiplex PCR, yet TCRdb's version contains in-frame clones alone and is incomplete. V and J calls plus clone size are reproduced from that table; the DNA served to infer D and trimming. The table records roughly 150,000 clones, under 90% of them present only once. The origin of this receptor is an elderly woman with acute or convalescent COVID-19. Sequencing used peripheral blood. This chain uses TRBV28 with TRBJ1-2, with 10 bases identical to TRBD1. The CDR3 spells CASKVSDRGTNYGYTF. The CDR3 bases are TGTGCCAGCAAGGTATCGGACAGGGGGACTAACTATGGCTACACCTTC.